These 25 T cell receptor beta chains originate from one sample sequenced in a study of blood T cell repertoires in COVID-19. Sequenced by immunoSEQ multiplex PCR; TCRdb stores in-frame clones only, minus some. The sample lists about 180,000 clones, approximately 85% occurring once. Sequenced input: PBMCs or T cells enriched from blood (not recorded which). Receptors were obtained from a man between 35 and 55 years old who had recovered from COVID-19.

The CDR3 protein is CAISESANQETQYF. The CDR3 DNA sequence: TGTGCCATCAGTGAGTCGGCAAATCAAGAGACCCAGTACTTC. This chain joins TRBV10-3 and TRBJ2-5; D gene uncertain. The CDR3 extends over 14 amino acids. V lost 0 bases, J lost 2 bases, and 7 bases lay in between. Germline CDR1 is ENHRY and CDR2 is SYGVKD.

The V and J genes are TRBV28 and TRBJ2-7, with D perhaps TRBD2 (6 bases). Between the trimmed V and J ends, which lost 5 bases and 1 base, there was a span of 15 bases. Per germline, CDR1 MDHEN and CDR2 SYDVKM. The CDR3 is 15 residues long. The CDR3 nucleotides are TGTGCCAGCAGTCCGGTCTCCGCGGGGTCCTACGAGCAGTACTTC. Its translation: CASSPVSAGSYEQYF.

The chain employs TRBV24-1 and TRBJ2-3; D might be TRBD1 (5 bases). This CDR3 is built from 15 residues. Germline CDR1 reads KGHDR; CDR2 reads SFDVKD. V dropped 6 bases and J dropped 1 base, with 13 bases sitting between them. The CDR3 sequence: CATSPRGKGTDTQYF. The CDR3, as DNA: TGTGCCACCAGTCCTAGGGGAAAGGGCACAGATACGCAGTATTTT.

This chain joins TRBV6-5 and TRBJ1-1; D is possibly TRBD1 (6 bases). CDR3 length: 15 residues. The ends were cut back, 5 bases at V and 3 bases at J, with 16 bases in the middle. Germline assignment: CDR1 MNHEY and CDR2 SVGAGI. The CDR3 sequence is CASSKTGGWDTEAFF. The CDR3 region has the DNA TGTGCCAGCAGTAAAACGGGGGGCTGGGACACTGAAGCTTTCTTT.

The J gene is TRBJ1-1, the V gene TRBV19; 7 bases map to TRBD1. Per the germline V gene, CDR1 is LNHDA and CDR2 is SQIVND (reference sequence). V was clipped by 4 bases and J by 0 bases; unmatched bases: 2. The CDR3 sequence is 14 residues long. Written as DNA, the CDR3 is TGTGCCAGTAGTACGACAGGGCTGAACACTGAAGCTTTCTTT. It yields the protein CASSTTGLNTEAFF.

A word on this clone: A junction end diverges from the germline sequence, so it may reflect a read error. This CDR3 is CASTRQGSHF. CDR3 coding DNA: TGTGCCAGCACTCGACAGGGATCGCACTTC. This chain joins TRBV6-4 and TRBJ2-7; 7 bases map to TRBD1. The length of the CDR3 is 10 residues. Germline loops: CDR1 MRHNA, CDR2 SNTAGT.

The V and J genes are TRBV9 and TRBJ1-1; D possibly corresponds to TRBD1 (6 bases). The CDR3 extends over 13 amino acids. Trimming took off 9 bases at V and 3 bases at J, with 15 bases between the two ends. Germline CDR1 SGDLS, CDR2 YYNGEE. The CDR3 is CATAGGADTEAFF. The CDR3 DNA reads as TGTGCCACCGCGGGGGGGGCTGACACTGAAGCTTTCTTT.

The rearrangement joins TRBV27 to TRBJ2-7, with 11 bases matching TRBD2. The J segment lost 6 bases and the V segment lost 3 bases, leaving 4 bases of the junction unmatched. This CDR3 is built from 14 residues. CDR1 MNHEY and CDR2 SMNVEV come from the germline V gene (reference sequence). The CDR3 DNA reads TGTGCCAGCAGTTTTAGCGGGGGGGCCCGCGAGCAGTACTTC. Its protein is CASSFSGGAREQYF.

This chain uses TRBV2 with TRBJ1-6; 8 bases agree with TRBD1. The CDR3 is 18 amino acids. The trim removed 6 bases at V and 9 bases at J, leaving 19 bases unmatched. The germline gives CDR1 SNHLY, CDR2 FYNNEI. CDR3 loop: CASRADRGIVVGRSPLHF. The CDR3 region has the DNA TGTGCCAGCAGGGCCGACAGGGGTATAGTCGTGGGTCGTTCACCCCTCCACTTT. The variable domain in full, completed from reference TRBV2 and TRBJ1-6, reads EPEVTQTPSHQVTQMGQEVILRCVPISNHLYFYWYRQILGQKVEFLVSFYNNEISEKSEIFDDQFSVERPDGSNFTLKIRSTKLEDSAMYFCASRADRGIVVGRSPLHFGNGTRLTVT.

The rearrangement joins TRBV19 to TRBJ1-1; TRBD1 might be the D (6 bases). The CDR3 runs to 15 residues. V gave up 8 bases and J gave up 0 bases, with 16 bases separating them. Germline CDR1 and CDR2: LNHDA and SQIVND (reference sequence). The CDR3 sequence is CASRNPGDLNTEAFF. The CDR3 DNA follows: TGTGCCAGTCGGAACCCAGGGGACCTGAACACTGAAGCTTTCTTT.

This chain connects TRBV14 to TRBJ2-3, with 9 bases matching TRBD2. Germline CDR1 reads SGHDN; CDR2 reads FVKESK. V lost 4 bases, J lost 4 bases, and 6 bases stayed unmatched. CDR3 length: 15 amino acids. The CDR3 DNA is TGTGCCAGCAGCCTAAGGCGGGGGGGCTCAGATACGCAGTATTTT. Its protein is CASSLRRGGSDTQYF.

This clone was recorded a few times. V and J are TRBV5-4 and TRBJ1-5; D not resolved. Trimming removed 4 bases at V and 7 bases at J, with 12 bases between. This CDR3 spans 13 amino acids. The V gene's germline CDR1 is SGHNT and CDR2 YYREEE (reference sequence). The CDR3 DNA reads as TGTGCCAGCAGCATTCAGGCTGGGCAGCCCCAGCATTTT. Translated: CASSIQAGQPQHF.

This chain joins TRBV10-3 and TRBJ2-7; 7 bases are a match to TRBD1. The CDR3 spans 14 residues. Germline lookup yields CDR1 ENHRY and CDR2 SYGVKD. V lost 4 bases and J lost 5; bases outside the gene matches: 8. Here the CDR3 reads CAISGNRGTDEQYF. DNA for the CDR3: TGTGCCATCAGTGGAAACAGGGGTACCGACGAGCAGTACTTC.

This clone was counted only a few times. This chain's CDR3 is CASSWGETEAFF. CDR3 nucleotides: TGCGCCAGCAGCTGGGGGGAAACTGAAGCTTTCTTT. The chain has TRBV5-1 and TRBJ1-1; the D gene is possibly TRBD1 (5 bases). CDR1 SGHRS and CDR2 YFSETQ come from the germline V gene. The CDR3 extends over 12 amino acids. With 3 bases removed from V and 5 bases from J, the gap between germline ends came to 8 bases.

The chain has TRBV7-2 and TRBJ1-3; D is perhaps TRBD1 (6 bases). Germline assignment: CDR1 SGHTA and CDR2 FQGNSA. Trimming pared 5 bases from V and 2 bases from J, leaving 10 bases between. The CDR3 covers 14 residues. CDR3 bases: TGTGCCAGCAGCCTCGGGACAACTGGAAACACCATATATTTT. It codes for CASSLGTTGNTIYF.

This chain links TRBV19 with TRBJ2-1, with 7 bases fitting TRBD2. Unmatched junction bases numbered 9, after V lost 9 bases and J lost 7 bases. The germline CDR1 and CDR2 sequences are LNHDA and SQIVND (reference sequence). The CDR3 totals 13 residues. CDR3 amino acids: CASGGSPGNEQFF. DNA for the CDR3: TGTGCCAGCGGGGGGTCCCCTGGGAATGAGCAGTTCTTC.

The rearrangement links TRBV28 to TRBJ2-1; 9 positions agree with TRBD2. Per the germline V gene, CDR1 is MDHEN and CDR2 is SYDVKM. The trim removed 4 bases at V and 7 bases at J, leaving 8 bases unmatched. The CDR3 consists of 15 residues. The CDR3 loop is CASSSPGLAKNEQFF. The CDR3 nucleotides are TGTGCCAGCAGTTCCCCCGGACTAGCGAAAAATGAGCAGTTCTTC.

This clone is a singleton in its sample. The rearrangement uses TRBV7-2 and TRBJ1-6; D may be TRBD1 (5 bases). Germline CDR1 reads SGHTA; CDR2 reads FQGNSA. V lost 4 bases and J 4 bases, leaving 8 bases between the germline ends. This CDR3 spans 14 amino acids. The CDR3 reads CASSSGDYNSPLHF. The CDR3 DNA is TGTGCCAGCAGCTCGGGGGATTATAATTCACCCCTCCACTTT.

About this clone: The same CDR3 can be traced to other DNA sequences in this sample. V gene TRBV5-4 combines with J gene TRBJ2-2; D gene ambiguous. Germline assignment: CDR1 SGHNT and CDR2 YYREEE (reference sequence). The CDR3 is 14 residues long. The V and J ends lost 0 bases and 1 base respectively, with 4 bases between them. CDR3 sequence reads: CASSLGGNTGELFF. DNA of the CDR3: TGTGCCAGCAGCTTGGGCGGGAACACCGGGGAGCTGTTTTTT.

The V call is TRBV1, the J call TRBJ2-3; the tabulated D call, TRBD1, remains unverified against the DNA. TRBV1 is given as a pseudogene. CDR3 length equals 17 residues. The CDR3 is CTSSSRGRIPSTDTQYF. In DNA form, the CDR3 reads TGCACCAGCAGCTCCAGGGGACGGATCCCTAGCACAGATACGCAGTATTTT.

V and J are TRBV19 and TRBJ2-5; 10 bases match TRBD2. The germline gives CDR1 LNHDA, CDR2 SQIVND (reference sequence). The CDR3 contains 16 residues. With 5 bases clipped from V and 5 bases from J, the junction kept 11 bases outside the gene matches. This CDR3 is CASSGPSGGGLETQYF. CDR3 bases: TGTGCCAGTAGTGGGCCTAGCGGGGGCGGGTTGGAGACCCAGTACTTC. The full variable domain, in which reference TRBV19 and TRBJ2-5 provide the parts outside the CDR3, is DGGITQSPKYLFRKEGQNVTLSCEQNLNHDAMYWYRQDPGQGLRLIYYSQIVNDFQKGDIAEGYSVSREKKESFPLTVTSAQKNPTAFYLCASSGPSGGGLETQYFGPGTRLLVL.

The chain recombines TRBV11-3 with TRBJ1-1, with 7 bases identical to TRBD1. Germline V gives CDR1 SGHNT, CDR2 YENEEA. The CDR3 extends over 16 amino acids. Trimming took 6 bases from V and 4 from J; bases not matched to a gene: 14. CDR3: CASRYREGGRSTEAFF. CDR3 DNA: TGTGCCAGCAGATATCGAGAAGGGGGCCGAAGCACTGAAGCTTTCTTT.

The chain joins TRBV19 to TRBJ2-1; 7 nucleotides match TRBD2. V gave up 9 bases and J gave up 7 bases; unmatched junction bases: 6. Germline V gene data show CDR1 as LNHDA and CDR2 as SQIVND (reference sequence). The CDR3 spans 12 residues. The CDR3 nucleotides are TGTGCCAGCACGACTAGCAGAAATGAGCAGTTCTTC. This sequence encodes CASTTSRNEQFF.

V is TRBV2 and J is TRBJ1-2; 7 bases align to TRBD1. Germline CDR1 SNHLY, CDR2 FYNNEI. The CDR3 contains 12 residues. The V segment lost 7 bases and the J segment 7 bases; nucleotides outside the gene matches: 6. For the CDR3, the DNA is TGTGCCAGCAATCTCGGGACAGCTGGCTACACCTTC. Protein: CASNLGTAGYTF. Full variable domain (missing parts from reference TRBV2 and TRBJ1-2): EPEVTQTPSHQVTQMGQEVILRCVPISNHLYFYWYRQILGQKVEFLVSFYNNEISEKSEIFDDQFSVERPDGSNFTLKIRSTKLEDSAMYFCASNLGTAGYTFGSGTRLTVV.

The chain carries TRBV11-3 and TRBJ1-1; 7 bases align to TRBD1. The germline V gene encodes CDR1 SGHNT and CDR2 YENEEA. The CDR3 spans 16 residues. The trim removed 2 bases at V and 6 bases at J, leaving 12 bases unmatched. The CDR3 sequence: CASSLPPWRQGAEAFF. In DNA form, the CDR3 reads TGTGCCAGCAGCTTACCGCCCTGGAGGCAGGGGGCTGAAGCTTTCTTT.